This T cell receptor (beta chain) is drawn from a study of T cell changes during pregnancy in multiple sclerosis. Data came from immunoSEQ multiplex PCR; TCRdb stores just in-frame clones and leaves some out. The table has around 80,000 clones, approximately 90% seen once. V was clipped by 1 base and J by 1 base, with 11 bases between them. CDR3 length: 15 amino acids. CDR1 and CDR2 (germline): SGHRS, YFSETQ. The receptor's source is a female donor with multiple sclerosis, enrolled in a pregnancy study. This chain uses TRBV5-1 with TRBJ1-1; D is possibly TRBD1 (6 bases). The specimen comprised peripheral blood, sampled before pregnancy. DNA for the CDR3: TGCGCCAGCAGCTTGAGACAGGATCGGAACACTGAAGCTTTCTTT. It codes for CASSLRQDRNTEAFF.